The 9 T cell receptor beta chains listed next were all sequenced from one sample in a study of blood T cell repertoires in COVID-19. Using immunoSEQ multiplex PCR, the repertoire was profiled, and TCRdb retains in-frame clones only, with some absent. The sample carries under 100,000 clones, 90% recorded once. The sample taken for sequencing was peripheral blood. The receptors originated from a man aged 50 to 59 with acute or convalescent COVID-19.

This chain connects TRBV29-1 to TRBJ2-3, with 8 positions matching TRBD2. V dropped 5 bases and J dropped 5; count of bases not matched to a gene: 9. The CDR3 is made up of 14 amino acids. From germline, CDR1 is SQVTM and CDR2 ANQGSEA. CDR3 in DNA: TGCAGCGTTCCCGGGAGGGGCCGAGGAGATACGCAGTATTTT. Amino acids: CSVPGRGRGDTQYF.

V usage is TRBV5-1 and J usage is TRBJ1-1; 9 bases line up with TRBD1. V lost 1 base to trimming and J lost 1 base; unmatched junction nucleotides: 11. Germline V gene lookup returns CDR1 SGHRS and CDR2 YFSETQ. The CDR3 sequence is 18 residues long. The CDR3 sequence is CASSLRTGAVLGNTEAFF. DNA of the CDR3: TGCGCCAGCAGCTTGCGGACAGGGGCGGTATTAGGGAACACTGAAGCTTTCTTT. The full variable domain, with the rest looked up from reference TRBV5-1 and TRBJ1-1, is KAGVTQTPRYLIKTRGQQVTLSCSPISGHRSVSWYQQTPGQGLQFLFEYFSETQRNKGNFPGRFSGRQFSNSRSEMNVSTLELGDSALYLCASSLRTGAVLGNTEAFFGQGTRLTVV.

The V gene is TRBV11-2, the J gene TRBJ1-5; D is uncertain. V lost 1 base and J lost 6, with 13 bases in between. Germline V gene lookup returns CDR1 SGHAT and CDR2 FQNNGV. This CDR3 is 15 amino acids long. The CDR3 loop reads CASSLGRSTGQPQHF. The CDR3 region has the DNA TGTGCCAGCAGCTTAGGCCGGTCGACGGGTCAGCCCCAGCATTTT.

The V and J genes are TRBV2 and TRBJ2-3; TRBD2 aligns across 8 bases. Looked up from germline, CDR1 is SNHLY and CDR2 is FYNNEI. Trimming at V came to 8 bases and at J to 7 bases, leaving 8 bases not matched to a gene. The CDR3 runs 13 residues. In DNA, the CDR3 is TGTGCCAGCGTAGCCACTAGCGGCCATACGCAGTATTTT. Amino acid sequence: CASVATSGHTQYF. The variable domain in full, completed from reference TRBV2 and TRBJ2-3, reads EPEVTQTPSHQVTQMGQEVILRCVPISNHLYFYWYRQILGQKVEFLVSFYNNEISEKSEIFDDQFSVERPDGSNFTLKIRSTKLEDSAMYFCASVATSGHTQYFGPGTRLTVL.

The J gene is TRBJ2-1, the V gene TRBV20-1, with 8 bases identical to TRBD2. The CDR3 runs 11 residues. Germline CDR1 DFQATT, CDR2 SNEGSKA (reference sequence). The J segment lost 10 bases and the V segment lost 1 base, leaving 0 bases of the junction unmatched. CDR3 nucleotides: TGCAGTGCTAGAGCTAGCGGGGAGCAGTTCTTC. This translates into CSARASGEQFF.

The chain couples TRBV19 to TRBJ2-1, with D perhaps matching TRBD1 (6 bases). Trimming pared 0 bases from V and 5 bases from J, leaving 17 bases between. This CDR3 region has 17 residues. Germline CDR1 and CDR2: LNHDA and SQIVND (reference sequence). The CDR3, as DNA: TGTGCCAGTAGTATAGATACGGAAGACAGGTACCACAATGAGCAGTTCTTC. Translated, it gives CASSIDTEDRYHNEQFF. The full variable domain, in which reference TRBV19 and TRBJ2-1 provide the parts outside the CDR3, is DGGITQSPKYLFRKEGQNVTLSCEQNLNHDAMYWYRQDPGQGLRLIYYSQIVNDFQKGDIAEGYSVSREKKESFPLTVTSAQKNPTAFYLCASSIDTEDRYHNEQFFGPGTRLTVL.

This chain connects TRBV7-2 to TRBJ2-1; TRBD1 matches 10 bases. The germline CDR1 and CDR2 sequences are SGHTA and FQGNSA. After removal of 5 bases from V and 6 bases from J, the junction contained 4 bases not matched to a gene. The CDR3 sequence is 14 residues long. CDR3 DNA sequence: TGTGCCAGCAGCCCCAGGACAGGGGGCAATGAGCAGTTCTTC. It yields the protein CASSPRTGGNEQFF. Using reference TRBV7-2 and TRBJ2-1 for the parts outside the CDR3, the full variable domain is GAGVSQSPSNKVTEKGKDVELRCDPISGHTALYWYRQSLGQGLEFLIYFQGNSAPDKSGLPSDRFSAERTGGSVSTLTIQRTQQEDSAVYLCASSPRTGGNEQFFGPGTRLTVL.

This rearrangement joins TRBV6-2 or TRBV6-3 to TRBJ2-1, with 7 bases that match TRBD2. Unmatched junction bases numbered 9, after V lost 5 bases and J lost 8 bases. In germline, CDR1 is MNHEY, CDR2 SVGEGT. The CDR3 totals 14 residues. CDR3 protein: CASSHSGPAHEQFF. Written as DNA, the CDR3 is TGTGCCAGCAGTCATAGCGGGCCCGCTCATGAGCAGTTCTTC.

The rearrangement joins TRBV2 to TRBJ1-5, with D unclear. The ends were cut back, 6 bases at V and 0 bases at J, with 9 bases in the middle. The CDR3 runs to 14 residues. Germline V gene sequence: CDR1 SNHLY, CDR2 FYNNEI. The CDR3 nucleotides are TGTGCCAGCAGGGGAGGGTATAGCAATCAGCCCCAGCATTTT. It specifies CASRGGYSNQPQHF.